A selection of T cell receptor beta chains follows, all from one sample in a study of CD4 T cells in relation to SARS-CoV-2 and coronaviruses. These receptors are not linked to any known antigen. Produced via immunoSEQ multiplex PCR; TCRdb's table is partial and in-frame only. The sample contains roughly 15,000 clones, 82% of which appear only once. Sequenced: CD4+ T cells from PBMCs, cultured in vitro. Source of these receptors: a human donor in good health. Each CDR3 is given with its conserved first and last residue.

V	J	CDR3
TRBV9	TRBJ2-5	CASSLRTGLDQETQYF
TRBV7-2	TRBJ2-2	CASDRSATGELFF
TRBV19	TRBJ1-5	CASSMGQGHQPQHF
TRBV6-2/TRBV6-3	TRBJ2-5	CASSYSSTSGWEETQYF
TRBV7-9	TRBJ1-5	CASSSNQNQPQHF
TRBV10-3	TRBJ2-2	CAISEGTGWGDTGELFF
TRBV7-9	TRBJ1-1	CASSSTGGSDEAFF
TRBV19	TRBJ1-3	CASSINREDTIYF
TRBV9	TRBJ2-3	CASSVGEITDTQYF
TRBV4-2	TRBJ2-2	CASSQEVGELFF
TRBV4-2	TRBJ1-2	CASSQDRDGDGYTF
TRBV18	TRBJ1-4	CASSLRDNSNEKLFF
TRBV6-1	TRBJ2-3	CASSETASGMGLPHTQYF
TRBV7-8	TRBJ1-6	CASSPNTGDLAPLHF
TRBV19	TRBJ1-2	CASSMDGSTYGYTF
TRBV5-1	TRBJ2-3	CASSLGGASPDTQYF
TRBV3-1/TRBV3-2	TRBJ1-2	CASSQPDRGYGYTF
TRBV28	TRBJ2-7	CASSRVAVLHEQYF
TRBV12-3/TRBV12-4	TRBJ2-7	CASNSVGGRQYF
TRBV21-1	TRBJ2-3	CASSRYPSLDTQYF
TRBV29-1	TRBJ2-3	CSVEQVNTQYF
TRBV6-5	TRBJ2-3	CATAWRGSTDTQYF
TRBV3-1/TRBV3-2	TRBJ2-7	CASSQTRSHPYEQYF
TRBV7-2	TRBJ1-5	CASSLGAGGRSNQPQHF
TRBV11-2	TRBJ2-5	CASSLIAEGETQYF
TRBV11-2	TRBJ2-3	CASSPPTGTDTQYF
TRBV28	TRBJ1-3	CASSWRGARSGNTIYF
TRBV30	TRBJ1-4	CAWSTGGFGEKLFF
TRBV6-1	TRBJ1-2	CASSEPGNNYGYTF
TRBV24-1	TRBJ2-3	CATSGASTDTQYF
TRBV12-3/TRBV12-4	TRBJ1-1	CASRINTEAFF
TRBV13	TRBJ2-7	CASSPPTSGGFYEQYF
TRBV7-9	TRBJ1-1	CASSLVSTEAFF
TRBV3-1/TRBV3-2	TRBJ2-7	CASSQDLSRSHEQYF
TRBV7-9	TRBJ2-1	CASSSYRGTRGYNEQFF
TRBV4-2	TRBJ1-2	CASSQDRGQGDGYTF
TRBV10-3	TRBJ1-6	CATDDGDRARPLHF
TRBV29-1	TRBJ1-5	CSVAQGGDQPQHF
TRBV9	TRBJ2-1	CASSGGSSSYNEQFF
TRBV3-1/TRBV3-2	TRBJ1-2	CASSQDPPAGRSGYTF
TRBV7-9	TRBJ1-1	CASRQTGENTEAFF
TRBV4-3	TRBJ1-2	CASSQDLGQGYGYTF
TRBV10-2	TRBJ2-7	CASSTAYEQYF
TRBV2	TRBJ2-5	CASSDDTWAETQYF
TRBV7-5	TRBJ1-5	CASLTNQPQHF
TRBV5-6	TRBJ1-1	CASSLRVGEAFF
TRBV7-2	TRBJ2-3	CASSLNGAGGTDTQYF
TRBV15	TRBJ2-2	CATSRDRGGFTGELFF
TRBV6-2/TRBV6-3	TRBJ2-2	CASSYTGQNTGELFF
TRBV2	TRBJ2-7	CASRPGLAGYTTYEQYF